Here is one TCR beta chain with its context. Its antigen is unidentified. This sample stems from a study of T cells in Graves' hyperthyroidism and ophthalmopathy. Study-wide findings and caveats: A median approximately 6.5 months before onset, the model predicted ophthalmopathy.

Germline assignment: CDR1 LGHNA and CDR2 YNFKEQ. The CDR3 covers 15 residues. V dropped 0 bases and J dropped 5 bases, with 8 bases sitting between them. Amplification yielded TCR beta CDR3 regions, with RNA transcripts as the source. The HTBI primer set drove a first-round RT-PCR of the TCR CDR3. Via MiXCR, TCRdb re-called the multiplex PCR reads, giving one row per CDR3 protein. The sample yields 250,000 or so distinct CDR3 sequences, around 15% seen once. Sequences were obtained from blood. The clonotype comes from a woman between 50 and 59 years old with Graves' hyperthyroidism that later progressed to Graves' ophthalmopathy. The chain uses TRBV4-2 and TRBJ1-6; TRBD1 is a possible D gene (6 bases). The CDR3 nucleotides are TGTGCCAGCAGCCAAGAGGGACACAATAATTCACCCCTCCACTTT. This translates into CASSQEGHNNSPLHF.